This is a list of T cell receptor beta chains from one sample in a study of blood T cells in healthy people across ages. TCRdb passed the 5' RACE reads through MiXCR, listing each CDR3 protein once. Among 1.5 million to 2 million distinct CDR3 sequences listed, just under 50% were seen once. The sample was blood. The receptors were sampled from a woman aged 40 to 49 in good health. Both conserved end residues are part of each CDR3. D genes are given only for firm matches.

>14|TRBV20-1|.
CSAPLGLGKNEQFF
>14|TRBV20-1|TRBD1
CSARPGQGRDTQYF
>16|TRBV6-5|TRBD1
CASSSSGGLYQETQYF
>16|TRBV5-1|.
CASSQLDGAGGSPLHF
>16|TRBV28|TRBD2
CASSGTSGNSYNEQFF
>16|TRBV5-1|.
CASSLAQGAAKNIQYF
>17|TRBV27|TRBD1
CASSSGTAEYSNEKLFF
>12|TRBV29-1|.
CSVDKGEGGYTF
>15|TRBV4-1|.
CASSQEGSPNYGYTF
>16|TRBV9|.
CASSGPGRWGSGTQYF
>13|TRBV7-2|.
CASSSREMRTQYF
>14|TRBV2|TRBD1
CASSGRTGAYEQYF
>15|TRBV12-3/TRBV12-4|TRBD1
CASVWSQGARDTQYF
>14|TRBV20-1|.
CSARDFVWLETQYF
>13|TRBV5-1|.
CASSFRVGEKLFF
>15|TRBV7-2|TRBD2
CASSLSRGGVVTQYF
>20|TRBV14|TRBD2
CASSQDGMGLAGAPLDEQYF
>13|TRBV4-3|TRBD2
CAAGGHPWGEQYF
>18|TRBV7-9|TRBD2
CASSLLLAGGSRLDTQYF
>14|TRBV5-1|.
CASSFERRNSPLHF
>13|TRBV9|.
CASSDREVYGYTF
>15|TRBV24-1|.
CATSTSGGNRETQYF
>12|TRBV20-1|.
CSASAQYNEQFF
>15|TRBV5-1|TRBD2
CASSPGTSSYNEQFF
>15|TRBV20-1|TRBD1
CSAIQGASFNYGYTF
>14|TRBV3-1|.
CASSLWDKSYEQYF
>18|TRBV9|.
CASSVEVGVTGPQNIQYF
>17|TRBV6-2/TRBV6-3|TRBD2
CASSYGRVAGGPDTQYF
>13|TRBV5-1|.
CASSFQDQETQYF
>13|TRBV9|TRBD2
CASRAGGGDTQYF
>13|TRBV20-1|.
CSARAGEGQPQHF
>14|TRBV29-1|.
CSAEGGEENYGYTF
>15|TRBV27|.
CASSLRAGPSYEQYF
>12|TRBV25-1|.
CASSEYGFGYTF
>13|TRBV28|TRBD1
CASTGQDLQPQHF
>14|TRBV13|.
CASSWETVPGWQFF
>14|TRBV27|TRBD2
CASSTGLAGNEQYF
>18|TRBV7-9|TRBD1
CASSSQIGLGGSNEKLFF
>13|TRBV6-5|.
CASGRGGTYEQYF
>16|TRBV4-2|TRBD1
CASSQSMTGGTGELFF
>11|TRBV6-2/TRBV6-3|TRBD1
CASGQGIEQYF
>17|TRBV2|TRBD2
CASSANAGTSQQETQYF
>14|TRBV7-9|.
CASSPGTVGETQYF
>13|TRBV10-3|.
CAISETANTEAFF
>14|TRBV27|.
CASSFTDGYYGYTF
>13|TRBV12-3/TRBV12-4|.
CASRGRGNSPLHF
>16|TRBV6-2/TRBV6-3|.
CASSYLWVGELNEQFF
>10|TRBV20-1|.
CSATGTYQYF
>14|TRBV11-2|.
CASSSPSGYNEQFF
>13|TRBV5-1|.
CASNRGEGEKLFF
>18|TRBV2|TRBD1
CASSVGWGPGGSDYGYTF
>16|TRBV5-6|TRBD1
CASSVFRTGRNTEAFF
>12|TRBV29-1|TRBD2
CSVGTSGYEQYF
>14|TRBV13|.
CASSLVGIDYEQYF